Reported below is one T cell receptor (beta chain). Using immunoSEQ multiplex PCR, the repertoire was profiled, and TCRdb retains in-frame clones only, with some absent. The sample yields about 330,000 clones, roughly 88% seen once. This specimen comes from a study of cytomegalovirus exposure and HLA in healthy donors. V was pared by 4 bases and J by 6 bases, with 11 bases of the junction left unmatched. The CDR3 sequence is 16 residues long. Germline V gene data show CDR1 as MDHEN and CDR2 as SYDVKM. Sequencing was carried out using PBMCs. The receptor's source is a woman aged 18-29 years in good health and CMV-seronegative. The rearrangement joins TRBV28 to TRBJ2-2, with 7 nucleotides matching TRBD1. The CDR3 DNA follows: TGTGCCAGCAGTTGGGTAACCGGGACAGATCCCGGGGAGCTGTTTTTT. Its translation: CASSWVTGTDPGELFF.